This T cell receptor beta chain is drawn from a study of T cell responses to AZD1222 COVID-19 vaccine. Study-wide findings and caveats: Donors skewed white British and female; clonal diversity was possibly underestimated. A rise in Spike-specific TCR breadth and depth followed two AZD1222 doses.

Notes on this clone: Its antigen is currently unknown.

Clones were sequenced by immunoSEQ multiplex PCR, and TCRdb holds only the in-frame ones, with some missing. The sample has about 120,000 clones, roughly 88% seen once. V was shortened by 6 bases and J by 3 bases, with 15 bases between the two germline ends. This CDR3 region has 15 residues. In germline, CDR1 is MNHEY, CDR2 SVGAGI. The TCR originated in an adult in good health. The chain combines TRBV6-5 with TRBJ2-4, with D tentatively TRBD1 (5 bases). The source material was peripheral blood, sampled on day 0 of AZD1222 vaccination. DNA of the CDR3: TGTGCCAGCAGCCCCCACGACAGTTACAAAAACATTCAGTACTTC. Translated: CASSPHDSYKNIQYF.